A selection of T cell receptor beta chains follows, all from one sample in a study of blood T cell repertoires in COVID-19. Measured with immunoSEQ multiplex PCR; TCRdb has only the in-frame clones, and not every one. The table records about 89,000 clones, around 88% of them present only once. The specimen was peripheral blood. Receptors were obtained from a man aged 55 to 70 with acute or convalescent COVID-19. The CDR3 runs from the conserved cysteine through the conserved F or W. Fields, in order: CDR3 length, J gene, D gene, clone size, V gene, CDR3 DNA, CDR3 protein. A D gene is named only where the DNA matches it firmly. Rows may omit the clone size; those that give it use once, few, many or a size class.

>15|TRBJ1-5|NA|NA|TRBV6-5
TGTGCCAGCACGGGAGGGGCGGTTAGCAATCAGCCCCAGCATTTT
CASTGGAVSNQPQHF
>17|TRBJ1-2|TRBD1|NA|TRBV18
TGTGCCAGCTCACCGTTACCGGGACAGGGGGCTACGAATGGCTACACCTTC
CASSPLPGQGATNGYTF
>15|TRBJ2-1|TRBD2|NA|TRBV7-3
TGTGCCAGCAGCGTTAGCGGGAGTGCGGGGTATGAGCAGTTCTTC
CASSVSGSAGYEQFF
>15|TRBJ2-1|TRBD2|NA|TRBV7-9
TGTGCCAGCAGCTCCCGACTAGCGGGGGGCAATGAGCAGTTCTTC
CASSSRLAGGNEQFF
>14|TRBJ1-3|NA|NA|TRBV6-5
TGTGCCAGCAGCCCCGGTTCTTCTGGAAACACCATATATTTT
CASSPGSSGNTIYF
>11|TRBJ1-5|NA|few|TRBV20-1
TGCAGTGCTAGTCAGGGGCAGCCCCAGCATTTT
CSASQGQPQHF
>14|TRBJ2-1|NA|NA|TRBV5-1
TGCGCCAGCAGCTTGGAACTAGCTAACAATGAGCAGTTCTTC
CASSLELANNEQFF
>14|TRBJ1-2|NA|NA|TRBV29-1
TGCAGCGTTGTTGCAGGGCTGTCCGAGTATGGCTACACCTTC
CSVVAGLSEYGYTF
>15|TRBJ2-5|TRBD1|NA|TRBV5-6
TGTGCCAGCAGCTTGGCAGGGGGCCAACAAGAGACCCAGTACTTC
CASSLAGGQQETQYF
>14|TRBJ2-1|NA|NA|TRBV7-2
TGTGCCAGCAGCCCTATGAGTGGTTACAATGAGCAGTTCTTC
CASSPMSGYNEQFF
>15|TRBJ1-6|TRBD1|few|TRBV7-2
TGTGCCAGCAGCTCGCGGGGACAGGGATATTCACCCCTCCACTTT
CASSSRGQGYSPLHF
>15|TRBJ1-6|TRBD1|NA|TRBV5-1
TGCGCCAGCAGCACCGACAGGGGGAAGCATTCACCCCTCCACTTT
CASSTDRGKHSPLHF
>14|TRBJ1-2|TRBD1|NA|TRBV18
TGTGCCAGCTCACTACGGGACAGGGTATGGGGCTACACCTTC
CASSLRDRVWGYTF
>14|TRBJ2-2|NA|NA|TRBV6-5
TGTGCCAGCAGTCCGGCACGGGGAGCCGGGGAGCTGTTTTTT
CASSPARGAGELFF
>13|TRBJ2-1|NA|NA|TRBV19
TGTGCCAGTAGTAGAGGGAATTACAATGAGCAGTTCTTC
CASSRGNYNEQFF
>12|TRBJ1-4|NA|NA|TRBV28
TGTGCCAGCAGTGTCTCAGGGGAAAAACTGTTTTTT
CASSVSGEKLFF
>14|TRBJ2-5|NA|NA|TRBV5-4
TGTGCCAGCAGCTCCTCTGGGCACCAAGAGACCCAGTACTTC
CASSSSGHQETQYF
>13|TRBJ2-4|NA|NA|TRBV5-1
TGCGCCAGTACCCGACAGGGAGGATACATTCAGTACTTC
CASTRQGGYIQYF
>15|TRBJ1-4|NA|NA|TRBV9
TGTGCCAGCAGCGTAGGAGGAGCTTCTAATGAAAAACTGTTTTTT
CASSVGGASNEKLFF
>13|TRBJ2-2|TRBD2|NA|TRBV9
TGTGCCAGCAGCGCTAGCGGTTCGGGGGAGCTGTTTTTT
CASSASGSGELFF
>15|TRBJ2-7|NA|NA|TRBV30
TGTGCCGGGGTAACTCGCAGGGCCCCAGGGTACGAGCAGTACTTC
CAGVTRRAPGYEQYF
>16|TRBJ2-2|TRBD2|NA|TRBV4-1
TGCGCCAGCAGCCAAGTTTACAGCGGGGACACCGGGGAGCTGTTTTTT
CASSQVYSGDTGELFF
>18|TRBJ2-1|TRBD2|once|TRBV9
TGTGCCAGCAGCGTTTTTGGCGGGGGACCCTCCGGGTTGGGGGAGCAGTTCTTC
CASSVFGGGPSGLGEQFF
>14|TRBJ1-2|TRBD1|NA|TRBV6-1
TGTGCCAGCAGTGAAGGAGGCAGGGGGTATGGCTACACCTTC
CASSEGGRGYGYTF
>14|TRBJ2-1|TRBD2|NA|TRBV2
TGTGCCAGCAGACTAGCGGGAGGGCCGGATGAGCAGTTCTTC
CASRLAGGPDEQFF
>14|TRBJ2-2|NA|once|TRBV29-1
TGCAGCGGGGGTATGCCTTCGGGCACCGGGGAGCTGTTTTTT
CSGGMPSGTGELFF
>16|TRBJ1-4|NA|NA|TRBV7-9
TGTGCCAGCAGCTCCTTTTCCGGCGGCCAGGGGTGGAAACTGTTTTTT
CASSSFSGGQGWKLFF
>14|TRBJ1-4|NA|NA|TRBV21-1
TGTGCCAGCAGCAGCAGGGGGCATGGGGAAAAACTGTTTTTT
CASSSRGHGEKLFF
>17|TRBJ2-7|NA|NA|TRBV19
TGTGCCAGTAGTAATTACCTCAGGGCGGTTTCACCGGACGAGCAGTACTTC
CASSNYLRAVSPDEQYF